This passage covers 2 T cell receptor beta chains from one sample sequenced in a study of blood T cell repertoires in COVID-19. The assay was immunoSEQ multiplex PCR, and TCRdb's table has in-frame clones only and misses some. There are around 130,000 clones in the sample; approximately 89% occur only once, and roughly a tenth lies in the top ten. The sequenced sample consisted of peripheral blood. The receptors here all came from a man aged 60-69 years with active or convalescent COVID-19.

V and J are TRBV7-9 and TRBJ1-1; unclear D gene. Trimming took 1 base from V and 0 from J, leaving 12 bases between them. Germline assignment: CDR1 SEHNR and CDR2 FQNEAQ (reference sequence). This CDR3 spans 16 amino acids. CDR3 sequence: CASSLGGTQLNTEAFF. The CDR3 DNA reads as TGTGCCAGCAGCTTAGGAGGAACCCAATTGAACACTGAAGCTTTCTTT.

The rearrangement joins TRBV28 to TRBJ1-6; 7 bases map to TRBD1. The trim removed 8 bases at V and 10 bases at J, leaving 8 bases unmatched. The CDR3 totals 13 residues. Germline V gives CDR1 MDHEN, CDR2 SYDVKM. In DNA, the CDR3 is TGTGCCAGCGTAGACAGGGTGAACTCACCCCTCCACTTT. Its translation: CASVDRVNSPLHF.